This passage covers 28 T cell receptor beta chains from one sample sequenced in a study of blood T cell repertoires in COVID-19. Profiled with immunoSEQ multiplex PCR; TCRdb holds only in-frame clones, not every one. The repertoire includes 110,000 or so clones, 75% to 90% of them detected once, and around 5.5% sits in the top ten. The sequencing input was peripheral blood. These receptor sequences come from a woman aged 55-70 years with COVID-19, enrolled during active disease.

The chain links TRBV4-2 to TRBJ2-1; D is perhaps TRBD2 (5 bases). Germline V CDR1 and CDR2: LGHNA, YNFKEQ. Trimming removed 0 bases from V and 0 bases from J, with 9 bases in between. This CDR3 has 16 residues. The CDR3 loop reads CASSQDISGSYNEQFF. The CDR3 DNA follows: TGTGCCAGCAGCCAAGATATCAGCGGCTCCTACAATGAGCAGTTCTTC.

V usage is TRBV7-9 and J usage is TRBJ2-5; 8 bases map to TRBD2. The V gene's germline CDR1 is SEHNR and CDR2 FQNEAQ (reference sequence). The CDR3 runs to 15 residues. Germline trimming cut 0 bases from V and 6 bases from J; bases unmatched to any gene: 6. The CDR3 nucleotides read TGTGCCAGCAGCTTAGCTAGCGGGGCGTGGAAGACCCAGTACTTC. Translating gives CASSLASGAWKTQYF.

V is TRBV5-1 and J is TRBJ2-3; 9 bases are a match to TRBD1. Germline CDR1 reads SGHRS; CDR2 reads YFSETQ. The CDR3 consists of 16 residues. J gave up 2 bases and V 0 bases, and 4 bases lay outside the gene matches. CDR3 in DNA: TGCGCCAGCAGCTTGGAAGGACAGGGGACCACAGATACGCAGTATTTT. This gives the protein CASSLEGQGTTDTQYF.

The rearrangement links TRBV5-1 to TRBJ1-2; 8 nucleotides agree with TRBD1. The CDR3 contains 15 residues. Germline CDR1 is SGHRS and CDR2 is YFSETQ. Trimming took 0 bases from V and 7 from J; bases not matched to a gene: 8. The CDR3 region is CASSLAPQGAVGYTF. The CDR3 DNA is TGCGCCAGCAGCTTGGCCCCGCAGGGGGCCGTTGGCTACACCTTC.

This clone was observed once. The rearrangement links TRBV5-1 to TRBJ1-4; a weak D match, TRBD1 (6 bases). Trimming removed 0 bases at V and 5 bases at J, with 14 bases between. This CDR3 contains 16 residues. The germline V gene has CDR1 SGHRS and CDR2 YFSETQ. CDR3 sequence reads: CASSLVGGAENEKLFF. CDR3 bases: TGCGCCAGCAGCTTGGTTGGGGGCGCCGAGAATGAAAAACTGTTTTTT.

This clone was detected only once. J is TRBJ1-5 and V is TRBV19; 11 nucleotides line up with TRBD1. Losses at the gene ends were 3 bases for V and 6 bases for J; bases not matched to a gene: 4. This CDR3 is built from 15 residues. Germline V gene data show CDR1 as LNHDA and CDR2 as SQIVND (reference sequence). CDR3 coding DNA: TGTGCCAGTAGTATCCCGGACAGGGGGCTTCAGCCCCAGCATTTT. This gives the protein CASSIPDRGLQPQHF.

The chain carries TRBV30 and TRBJ1-2, with D hard to call. Trimming cost V 5 bases and J 0 bases, with 10 bases left between them. The length of the CDR3 is 13 residues. Germline CDR1 reads GTSNPN; CDR2 reads SVGIG (reference sequence). Here the CDR3 DNA reads TGTGCCTGGTTTGACAAGACTAACTATGGCTACACCTTC. Translated: CAWFDKTNYGYTF.

The V call is TRBV5-1, the J call TRBJ2-2, with D possibly matching TRBD1 (6 bases). Per the germline V gene, CDR1 is SGHRS and CDR2 is YFSETQ. This CDR3 comprises 14 residues. Trimming cost V 0 bases and J 4 bases, with 7 bases left between them. The CDR3 is CASSLGGPTGELFF. For the CDR3, the DNA is TGCGCCAGCAGCTTGGGGGGGCCCACCGGGGAGCTGTTTTTT.

The J gene is TRBJ1-2, the V gene TRBV4-2; D might be TRBD1 (5 bases). Trimming shortened V by 0 bases and J by 6 bases, and 14 bases separated the two germline ends. Germline CDR1 and CDR2: LGHNA and YNFKEQ. The CDR3 totals 15 residues. The CDR3 loop reads CASSQDLRGSDGYTF. In DNA form, the CDR3 reads TGTGCCAGCAGCCAAGATTTGCGGGGGTCGGATGGCTACACCTTC.

In DNA, the CDR3 is TGTGCCAGCAGCTTAGCACCGGGACAAACCTTGAACACTGAAGCTTTCTTT. Translation: CASSLAPGQTLNTEAFF. V and J are TRBV7-6 and TRBJ1-1, with a weak D call TRBD1 (6 bases). The V gene's germline CDR1 is SGHVS and CDR2 FNYEAQ. The germline V and J ends were trimmed by 0 bases and 0 bases, with 14 bases remaining between them. The CDR3 covers 17 residues.

This clone was seen a handful of times. This chain uses TRBV5-1 with TRBJ1-3; D gene unclear. The CDR3 has 15 amino acids. The V end lost 0 bases, the J end lost 0 bases, and 7 bases lay between the germline ends. The germline gives CDR1 SGHRS, CDR2 YFSETQ. The CDR3 nucleotides read TGCGCCAGCAGCTTGGACGGTGTCTCTGGAAACACCATATATTTT. It yields the protein CASSLDGVSGNTIYF.

The chain uses TRBV4-1 and TRBJ1-4; D gene uncertain. The CDR3 is 15 amino acids. V was pared by 4 bases and J by 2 bases, with 11 bases between. Germline lookup yields CDR1 MGHRA and CDR2 YSYEKL. CDR3 protein: CASSPTRGTNEKLFF. The CDR3 DNA is TGCGCCAGCAGCCCCACGAGAGGGACTAATGAAAAACTGTTTTTT.

The V gene is TRBV4-2, the J gene TRBJ2-1, with TRBD2 identical over 8 bases. J lost 10 bases, V lost 4 bases, and 9 bases had no gene match. Germline CDR1 and CDR2: LGHNA and YNFKEQ. The CDR3 has 14 residues. CDR3 DNA sequence: TGTGCCAGCAGCCTGGGACTAGTCACCCGAGAGCAGTTCTTC. This codes for CASSLGLVTREQFF.

V gene TRBV5-1 combines with J gene TRBJ1-1; D perhaps matches TRBD1 (5 bases). The V gene lost 2 bases and the J gene lost 1 base, with 9 bases spanning the gap. The CDR3 is made up of 14 amino acids. The V gene's germline CDR1 is SGHRS and CDR2 YFSETQ. The CDR3 loop is CASSLRQRNTEAFF. CDR3 in DNA: TGCGCCAGCAGCTTACGACAGAGGAACACTGAAGCTTTCTTT. The variable domain in full, with the rest retrieved from reference TRBV5-1 and TRBJ1-1, is KAGVTQTPRYLIKTRGQQVTLSCSPISGHRSVSWYQQTPGQGLQFLFEYFSETQRNKGNFPGRFSGRQFSNSRSEMNVSTLELGDSALYLCASSLRQRNTEAFFGQGTRLTVV.

The chain couples TRBV2 to TRBJ1-4, with D possibly being TRBD1 (6 bases). The CDR3 runs to 13 residues. Trimming shortened V by 7 bases and J by 10 bases, and 16 bases separated the two germline ends. Per germline, CDR1 SNHLY and CDR2 FYNNEI. The CDR3 region has the DNA TGTGCCAGCAAGCGTTCAGGGGAAGGAAAACTGTTTTTT. Translated: CASKRSGEGKLFF. Supplemented by reference TRBV2 and TRBJ1-4, the full variable domain reads EPEVTQTPSHQVTQMGQEVILRCVPISNHLYFYWYRQILGQKVEFLVSFYNNEISEKSEIFDDQFSVERPDGSNFTLKIRSTKLEDSAMYFCASKRSGEGKLFFGSGTQLSVL.

The chain recombines TRBV6-5 with TRBJ1-2; D might be TRBD1 (6 bases). Germline V lookup: CDR1 MNHEY, CDR2 SVGAGI. V was cut by 2 bases and J by 6 bases, with 13 bases left in between. There are 14 residues in the CDR3. This chain's CDR3 is CASSYTDSSHGYTF. The CDR3 DNA reads TGTGCCAGCAGTTACACGGACAGTAGCCATGGCTACACCTTC.

This clone has more than one count but fewer than ten. This chain uses TRBV25-1 with TRBJ2-2, with a possible D match to TRBD2 (6 bases). The CDR3 runs to 17 residues. The germline V and J ends were trimmed by 1 base and 2 bases, with 14 bases remaining between them. CDR1 MGHDK and CDR2 SYGVNS come from the germline V gene. DNA for the CDR3: TGTGCCAGCAGTGAATGGGATGGAGGGGAAAACACCGGGGAGCTGTTTTTT. It yields the protein CASSEWDGGENTGELFF.

The chain carries TRBV30 and TRBJ2-3, with D maybe TRBD2 (6 bases). This CDR3 contains 14 residues. CDR1 and CDR2 from the germline V gene are GTSNPN and SVGIG (reference sequence). V gave up 2 bases and J gave up 3 bases, with 12 bases separating them. CDR3: CAWSWEAGTDTQYF. The DNA for the CDR3 is TGTGCCTGGAGTTGGGAGGCTGGTACAGATACGCAGTATTTT.

The chain couples TRBV5-1 to TRBJ1-4; D not resolved. Per germline, CDR1 SGHRS and CDR2 YFSETQ. There are 15 residues in the CDR3. The V end was cut by 0 bases, the J end by 11 bases, with 17 bases between. CDR3 protein: CASSLEARGSRKLFF. Written as DNA, the CDR3 is TGCGCCAGCAGCTTGGAGGCACGGGGTAGTCGGAAACTGTTTTTT.

V gene TRBV18 combines with J gene TRBJ1-2; D call uncertain. The CDR3 sequence is 13 residues long. V shed 4 bases and J shed 3 bases, with 9 bases lying between them. Germline CDR1 is KGHSH and CDR2 is LQKENI. CDR3 in DNA: TGTGCCAGCTCACGAGGAGTTGACTATGGCTACACCTTC. This translates into CASSRGVDYGYTF.

The chain joins TRBV19 to TRBJ1-4; 9 bases line up with TRBD1. V lost 1 base and J lost 1; bases outside the gene matches: 4. The CDR3 runs to 17 residues. Germline loops: CDR1 LNHDA, CDR2 SQIVND (reference sequence). Here the CDR3 reads CASSIGGQGRTNEKLFF. Written as DNA, the CDR3 is TGTGCCAGTAGTATAGGGGGACAGGGCCGAACTAATGAAAAACTGTTTTTT.

This chain uses TRBV7-9 with TRBJ2-2; 7 positions match TRBD2. Per the germline V gene, CDR1 is SEHNR and CDR2 is FQNEAQ (reference sequence). CDR3 size: 15 residues. Trimming took 4 bases from V and 4 from J; bases not matched to a gene: 6. The CDR3 DNA reads as TGTGCCAGCAGCTCTAGCGGAAACCCCACCGGGGAGCTGTTTTTT. Protein sequence: CASSSSGNPTGELFF.

The chain couples TRBV28 to TRBJ1-1, with D possibly matching TRBD1 (5 bases). The ends were cut back, 6 bases at V and 5 bases at J, with 10 bases in the middle. Germline loops: CDR1 MDHEN, CDR2 SYDVKM. The length of the CDR3 is 12 residues. The CDR3 sequence is CASRMGGTEAFF. Written as DNA, the CDR3 is TGTGCCAGCAGGATGGGGGGGACTGAAGCTTTCTTT.

The chain couples TRBV21-1 to TRBJ1-1; the DNA was not compared with TRBD1, the D call given in the table. TRBV21-1 represents a pseudogene. The CDR3 is 14 residues long. The DNA for the CDR3 is TGTGCCAGCAGCAAAGCGGGGGCAAACACTGAAGCTTTCTTT. Its protein product is CASSKAGANTEAFF.

The chain combines TRBV6-5 with TRBJ1-4; D is unresolved. With 6 bases removed from V and 5 bases from J, the gap between germline ends came to 7 bases. Germline V lookup: CDR1 MNHEY, CDR2 SVGAGI. This CDR3 has 12 amino acids. CDR3 nucleotide sequence: TGTGCCAGCAGACAGTCCAATGAAAAACTGTTTTTT. It translates to CASRQSNEKLFF.

The chain employs TRBV4-3 and TRBJ2-3; the D gene is possibly TRBD2 (6 bases). Per the germline V gene, CDR1 is LGHNA and CDR2 is YSLEER. V shed 3 bases and J shed 5 bases, with 9 bases lying between them. This CDR3 is built from 13 residues. CDR3 residues: CASSQETRDTQYF. DNA for the CDR3: TGCGCCAGCAGCCAGGAGACTAGAGATACGCAGTATTTT.

V and J are TRBV30 and TRBJ1-1, with TRBD1 matching over 7 bases. V trimming: 3 bases; J trimming: 0 bases; junction bases outside the gene matches: 19. The length of the CDR3 is 19 residues. In germline, CDR1 is GTSNPN, CDR2 SVGIG (reference sequence). CDR3 region: CAWSGDRQGYSLMNTEAFF. CDR3 nucleotide sequence: TGTGCCTGGAGCGGGGACAGACAGGGATACTCCCTCATGAACACTGAAGCTTTCTTT.

The chain couples TRBV7-2 to TRBJ1-1; D is ambiguous. CDR1 SGHTA and CDR2 FQGNSA come from the germline V gene. Trimming cost V 5 bases and J 0 bases, with 7 bases left between them. This CDR3 has 13 amino acids. The CDR3 reads CASSVEVNTEAFF. The CDR3 DNA is TGTGCCAGCAGCGTGGAGGTGAACACTGAAGCTTTCTTT.